Listed below are T cell receptor beta chains from one sample, sequenced in a study of cytomegalovirus exposure and HLA in healthy donors. The data were produced by immunoSEQ multiplex PCR, yet TCRdb's version contains in-frame clones alone and is incomplete. Of more than 80,000 clones listed, 70% to 75% are singletons. The sequencing sample was made of PBMCs. The receptor source for this set is a man aged 60-69 years in good health and CMV-seronegative. Both conserved end residues are part of each CDR3.

V | CDR3
TRBV4-2 | CASSQFGTSGGADTQYF
TRBV5-6 | CASSLISQGAREAFF
TRBV5-1 | CATTRQGASSGNTIYF
TRBV9 | CASSGGGVSTDTQYF
TRBV9 | CASSVSVVDEKLFF
TRBV11-2 | CASSLVGQGQYEQYF
TRBV19 | CASSIEAGNYGYTF
TRBV10-3 | CAIGGTGANSYEQYF
TRBV19 | CASLTGGRGNTEAFF
TRBV10-3 | CAISERGTNEKLFF
TRBV6-6 | CASSNDRGTGELFF